The TCR beta chain described here comes from a study of cytomegalovirus exposure and HLA in healthy donors. About the study: The same platform as the approximately 700 first-cohort repertoires was used for the roughly 130 validation repertoires, a later analysis reported. Study findings and constraints: Diagnosis of cytomegalovirus status made by the classifier reportedly showed high specificity and sensitivity.

The CDR3 has 15 residues. V lost 5 bases and J lost 4; bases outside the gene matches: 6. CDR1 and CDR2 (germline): SGHAT, FQNNGV. Libraries were prepared by immunoSEQ multiplex PCR; TCRdb keeps only in-frame clonotypes and omits some of them. This table holds roughly 90,000 clones, about 85% found once. On this clone: Antigen: not known.

The sequenced material came from PBMCs. The chain has TRBV11-2 and TRBJ2-1, with 9 nucleotides matching TRBD1. This TCR was sampled from a man between 18 and 35 years old in good health and CMV-seropositive. CDR3 sequence reads: CASSKDRGVYNEQFF. The CDR3 DNA reads TGTGCCAGCAGCAAGGACAGGGGTGTGTACAATGAGCAGTTCTTC.